These 2 T cell receptor beta chains share one sample of origin, sequenced in a study of OX40 agonist ivuxolimab in advanced cancers. Sequenced by immunoSEQ multiplex PCR; TCRdb stores in-frame clones only, minus some. This table holds roughly 10,000 clones, roughly nine tenths found once. Material: CD4+ or CD8+ T cells sorted from blood, obtained in a trial of the OX40 agonist ivuxolimab. The receptors stem from an adult with an advanced solid tumor such as melanoma, head and neck, liver or kidney cancer.

The J gene is TRBJ2-1, the V gene TRBV25-1; 9 bases are a match to TRBD1. V shed 4 bases and J 10 bases; nucleotides not matched to a gene: 14. The CDR3 consists of 16 residues. Germline assignment: CDR1 MGHDK and CDR2 SYGVNS. The CDR3 reads CASSGWTGDSTSEQFF. The CDR3 DNA sequence: TGTGCCAGCAGTGGATGGACAGGGGATAGTACAAGCGAGCAGTTCTTC. The full variable domain, rest sourced from reference TRBV25-1 and TRBJ2-1, is EADIYQTPRYLVIGTGKKITLECSQTMGHDKMYWYQQDPGMELHLIHYSYGVNSTEKGDLSSESTVSRIRTEHFPLTLESARPSHTSQYLCASSGWTGDSTSEQFFGPGTRLTVL.

V usage is TRBV5-4 and J usage is TRBJ2-4; D is unresolved. The CDR3 runs to 12 residues. From germline, CDR1 is SGHNT and CDR2 YYREEE (reference sequence). The ends were cut back, 0 bases at V and 11 bases at J, with 9 bases in the middle. DNA of the CDR3: TGTGCCAGCAGCTTGGGTCCCAGCCTTCAGTACTTC. Translating gives CASSLGPSLQYF.